This T cell receptor beta chain was identified during a study of T cells in women clearing cervical HPV infection. Method: immunoSEQ multiplex PCR; TCRdb's copy keeps in-frame clones and lacks some. The sample shows roughly 25,000 clones, and 6.6% sits with its ten largest clones. A word on this clone: The read is 3 residues too short to cover the CDR3 end, so that end is filled in from the germline J gene.

The CDR3 totals 15 residues. Trimming stripped 4 bases from V and 0 bases from J, with 12 bases between. Germline-derived CDR1 and CDR2 are DFQATT and SNEGSKA (reference sequence). The origin of this receptor is a woman aged 18 to 75 with a cervical HPV16 infection that either progressed to CIN3+ or cleared (not recorded which). This sequence joins TRBV20-1 and TRBJ2-2; a weak D match, TRBD1 (6 bases). Sequencing used blood buffy coat. CDR3 DNA, as far as it was read: TGCAGTGCTACTAACCAGGGGACGAACACCGGGGAG. Its translation is CSATNQGTNTGE. The entire CDR3 reads CSATNQGTNTGELFF.